Listed here is a single T cell receptor beta chain. This sample is part of a study of blood T cell repertoires in COVID-19. Study overall: The study drew acute and convalescent COVID-19 samples from the United States, Italy and Spain.

Here immunoSEQ multiplex PCR was the method, and the copy in TCRdb shows in-frame clones only, minus some. Of about 180,000 clones listed, around 87% are singletons. The CDR3 extends over 14 amino acids. Germline-derived CDR1 and CDR2 are MNHEY and SVGAGI. Trimming removed 5 bases at V and 5 bases at J, with 13 bases between. The sequencing sample was made of peripheral blood. The TCR was taken from a man in his forties with active or convalescent COVID-19. This sequence joins TRBV6-5 and TRBJ2-1; a possible D gene is TRBD1 (6 bases). The CDR3 loop is CASSLGQSHNEQFF. The CDR3 coding sequence is TGTGCCAGCAGTCTAGGACAGAGTCACAATGAGCAGTTCTTC.